Following are 17 T cell receptor beta chains from one sample sequenced in a study of shared clonotypes between healthy human individuals. Clones were sequenced by immunoSEQ multiplex PCR, and TCRdb holds only the in-frame ones, with some missing. The sample contains 850,000 to 1,100,000 clones, 60% to 85% of which appear only once. Sequences were obtained from memory CD4+ T cells from PBMCs. Subset: CD45RA-negative fraction. The receptors originated from a man aged 18 to 30 in good health. Some clones in this sample may be carry-over from other donors' samples.

This clone came up once. The chain has TRBV2 and TRBJ1-2; 8 bases match TRBD1. The V and J ends lost 8 bases and 8 bases, in that order; junction bases with no gene match: 16. This CDR3 is built from 15 residues. Germline loops: CDR1 SNHLY, CDR2 FYNNEI. This chain's CDR3 is CASGGLGQAPGGYTF. The CDR3 DNA follows: TGTGCCAGCGGAGGGTTGGGACAGGCCCCTGGGGGCTACACCTTC.

The chain combines TRBV1 with TRBJ1-1. TRBV1 has pseudogene status. CDR3 size: 14 residues. The CDR3, as DNA: TGCACCAGCAGGCCGAGGTTTCAGAACACTGAAGCTTTCTTT. This codes for CTSRPRFQNTEAFF.

The V and J genes are TRBV6-8 and TRBJ2-7; TRBD2 matches at 13 bases. The length of the CDR3 is 16 residues. Germline V gene sequence: CDR1 MNHGY, CDR2 SAAAGT. Trimming took 6 bases from V and 2 from J; bases not matched to a gene: 7. This CDR3 reads CASSLKGTSGAYEQYF. DNA of the CDR3: TGTGCCAGCAGCCTAAAGGGGACTAGCGGGGCCTACGAGCAGTACTTC.

This clone has just a few counts. The chain recombines TRBV28 with TRBJ2-4; the match to TRBD1 covers 7 bases. From germline, CDR1 is MDHEN and CDR2 SYDVKM. The ends lost 6 bases at V and 0 bases at J; junction bases unmatched: 14. The CDR3 totals 18 residues. CDR3 nucleotide sequence: TGTGCCAGCAGGAGGAGAGGGGGCGTCCTGATAGCCAAAAACATTCAGTACTTC. Protein sequence: CASRRRGGVLIAKNIQYF.

A note on this clone: Other DNA sequences in this specimen translate into the identical CDR3. V and J are TRBV5-1 and TRBJ2-2; the D gene is possibly TRBD2 (5 bases). The CDR3 runs to 15 residues. With 3 bases removed from V and 0 bases from J, the gap between germline ends came to 9 bases. The germline V gene has CDR1 SGHRS and CDR2 YFSETQ. CDR3 residues: CASSSGRTNTGELFF. Here the CDR3 DNA reads TGCGCCAGCAGCTCGGGGAGAACGAACACCGGGGAGCTGTTTTTT.

The V call is TRBV2, the J call TRBJ1-1; D is possibly TRBD1 (6 bases). V lost 4 bases and J lost 5, with 17 bases in between. This CDR3 spans 15 amino acids. The germline V gene has CDR1 SNHLY and CDR2 FYNNEI. For the CDR3, the DNA is TGTGCCAGCAGTGTAGGTTTTGGGGGCCGGACTGAAGCTTTCTTT. This codes for CASSVGFGGRTEAFF.

V usage is TRBV28 and J usage is TRBJ2-5; a weak D match, TRBD1 (5 bases). Germline V CDR1 and CDR2: MDHEN, SYDVKM. V was trimmed by 5 bases and J by 4 bases, leaving 11 bases between them. The CDR3 is made up of 13 amino acids. CDR3 in amino acids: CASSLLRGETQYF. The DNA for the CDR3 is TGTGCCAGCAGTCTTCTAAGGGGAGAGACCCAGTACTTC.

CDR3 nucleotides: TGCGCCAGCAGCCTAATAGCCCTCACAGATACGCAGTATTTT. Its translation: CASSLIALTDTQYF. This chain links TRBV4-1 with TRBJ2-3; no clear D gene. The length of the CDR3 is 14 residues. CDR1 is MGHRA, CDR2 YSYEKL, per germline. The V and J ends lost 4 bases and 2 bases respectively, with 10 bases between them.

This clone appeared once. This chain links TRBV5-1 with TRBJ2-3, with TRBD2 identical over 8 bases. CDR1 and CDR2 (germline): SGHRS, YFSETQ. The CDR3 sequence is 15 residues long. V gave up 3 bases and J gave up 2 bases; unmatched junction bases: 5. CDR3 sequence: CASSSIAGPTDTQYF. In nucleotides, the CDR3 is TGCGCCAGCAGCTCCATAGCGGGGCCCACAGATACGCAGTATTTT.

The chain is built from TRBV30 and TRBJ2-5; D is perhaps TRBD1 (5 bases). The J call may be incorrect, as the DNA end agrees better with TRBJ2-7. The CDR3 is 12 residues long. CDR1 and CDR2 (germline): GTSNPN, SVGIG (reference sequence). The CDR3 DNA follows: TGTGCCTGGAAGGGGCCCGGATACGAGCAGTACTTC. Translating it yields CAWKGPGYEQYF.

Many counts were recorded for this clone. The chain combines TRBV2 with TRBJ2-2, with 14 bases aligning to TRBD2. Trimming took 6 bases from V and 7 from J; bases not matched to a gene: 7. The CDR3 covers 16 residues. Germline V gene sequence: CDR1 SNHLY, CDR2 FYNNEI. The CDR3 DNA follows: TGTGCCAGCAGGAGAGGACTAGCGGGAGGAAGCGGGGAGCTGTTTTTT. Its translation is CASRRGLAGGSGELFF.

The V call is TRBV19, the J call TRBJ1-5; 9 bases map to TRBD1. J lost 7 bases, V lost 4 bases, and 5 bases had no gene match. The CDR3 is 14 amino acids. Germline V gives CDR1 LNHDA, CDR2 SQIVND (reference sequence). The CDR3 here is CASSTDRGDQPQHF. In DNA, the CDR3 is TGTGCCAGTAGTACAGACAGGGGGGACCAGCCCCAGCATTTT.

V is TRBV5-1 and J is TRBJ1-5; maybe TRBD1 (5 bases). The V and J ends lost 4 bases and 7 bases respectively, with 15 bases between them. Germline V CDR1 and CDR2: SGHRS, YFSETQ. The CDR3 covers 14 residues. CDR3 bases: TGCGCCAGCAGCCCCCTTTTCAGGGAACAGCCCCAGCATTTT. Translating it yields CASSPLFREQPQHF.

The genes are TRBV6-1 and TRBJ1-4; D is undetermined. The V end lost 2 bases, the J end lost 8 bases, and 9 bases lay between the germline ends. This CDR3 spans 13 amino acids. CDR1 is MNHNS and CDR2 is SASEGT in the germline V gene. The CDR3 loop reads CASSESIYEKLFF. The CDR3 DNA reads TGTGCCAGCAGTGAATCAATATACGAAAAACTGTTTTTT.

This sequence joins TRBV2 and TRBJ1-2; the match to TRBD1 covers 7 bases. Germline V gene sequence: CDR1 SNHLY, CDR2 FYNNEI. Trimming cost V 8 bases and J 8 bases; bases outside gene matches: 17. CDR3 length: 15 amino acids. CDR3 in amino acids: CASVVTGLIQYGYTF. The CDR3 DNA reads TGTGCCAGCGTGGTGACAGGGCTCATTCAGTACGGCTACACCTTC.

The chain carries TRBV7-3 and TRBJ2-1; perhaps D is TRBD1 or TRBD2 (5 bases each). The CDR3 is made up of 16 amino acids. CDR1 is SGHTA, CDR2 FQGTGA, per germline. With 5 bases removed from V and 4 bases from J, the gap between germline ends came to 18 bases. The CDR3 DNA reads TGTGCCAGCAGCCCCCTGGGGGTTCCTCCTTACAATGAGCAGTTCTTC. It is translated as CASSPLGVPPYNEQFF.

The chain carries TRBV27 and TRBJ2-3; tentative D call: TRBD2 (5 bases). Per the germline V gene, CDR1 is MNHEY and CDR2 is SMNVEV (reference sequence). This CDR3 region has 11 residues. Trimming took 9 bases from V and 14 from J, leaving 18 bases between them. The CDR3, as DNA: TGTGCCAGGACGGACGTCGCCGGAGGGTATTTT. This gives the protein CARTDVAGGYF.